One sample yielded the 15 T cell receptor beta chains listed below, sequenced in a study of CD8 T cells in Susac syndrome. Random hexamers were used to reverse transcribe the RNA input (about 0.5 to 1 ug). TCRdb ran MiXCR on the immunoSEQ multiplex PCR reads and lists one entry per CDR3 protein. The table lists 250,000 to 350,000 distinct CDR3 sequences, 90% to 95% of them singletons. The specimen was CD4+ T cells from PBMCs. Receptor source: a human donor with multiple sclerosis.

The genes are TRBV7-6 and TRBJ2-2; TRBD2 matches at 10 bases. V shed 7 bases and J 3 bases; nucleotides not matched to a gene: 5. The CDR3 has 15 residues. Germline CDR1 is SGHVS and CDR2 is FNYEAQ. The chain's CDR3 is CASTSGRADTGELFF. The CDR3 nucleotides are TGTGCCAGCACCAGCGGGAGGGCCGACACCGGGGAGCTGTTTTTT.

The chain couples TRBV12-3 or TRBV12-4 to TRBJ2-4; tentatively, D is TRBD2 (7 bases). Trimming pared 3 bases from V and 0 bases from J, leaving 12 bases between. The CDR3 extends over 16 amino acids. The CDR3 loop reads CASSFSGGLAKNIQYF. The CDR3 DNA reads as TGTGCCAGCAGTTTCTCGGGGGGCTTAGCCAAAAACATTCAGTACTTC.

This chain uses TRBV4-2 with TRBJ2-3, with D possibly matching TRBD2 (7 bases). Trimming took off 0 bases at V and 0 bases at J, with 13 bases between the two ends. CDR1 is LGHNA, CDR2 YNFKEQ, per germline. The CDR3 loop spans 17 amino acids. CDR3 DNA sequence: TGTGCCAGCAGCCAAGAGAATCGGGGGGCTAGCACAGATACGCAGTATTTT. The encoded protein is CASSQENRGASTDTQYF.

The rearrangement links TRBV12-3 or TRBV12-4 to TRBJ1-1, with 8 bases matching TRBD1. This CDR3 contains 15 residues. V gave up 4 bases and J gave up 3 bases; unmatched junction bases: 7. CDR3 bases: TGTGCCAGCAGTTCCAGGACAGGGATATACACTGAAGCTTTCTTT. It translates to CASSSRTGIYTEAFF.

J is TRBJ2-5 and V is TRBV27; D possibly matches TRBD1 or TRBD2 (6 bases each). The V end lost 2 bases, the J end lost 3 bases, and 22 bases lay between the germline ends. CDR1 is MNHEY, CDR2 SMNVEV, per germline (reference sequence). This CDR3 spans 18 amino acids. CDR3 nucleotides: TGTGCCAGCAGTTTAAGGGCTAATTTGCGGGACAAAAAAGAGACCCAGTACTTC. Translated, it gives CASSLRANLRDKKETQYF.

This clonotype was detected a few times. The V and J genes are TRBV3-1 and TRBJ1-1; TRBD1 matches 9 bases. There are 14 residues in the CDR3. CDR1 and CDR2 (germline): LGHDT, YNNKEL (reference sequence). V lost 4 bases to trimming and J lost 1 base; unmatched junction nucleotides: 1. CDR3 coding DNA: TGTGCCAGCAGCCGACAGGGGGAGAACACTGAAGCTTTCTTT. Amino acid sequence: CASSRQGENTEAFF.

The rearrangement uses TRBV27 and TRBJ1-1, with D hard to call. The V end lost 0 bases, the J end lost 4 bases, and 6 bases lay between the germline ends. The CDR3 consists of 13 residues. Germline CDR1 and CDR2: MNHEY and SMNVEV (reference sequence). The CDR3 DNA sequence: TGTGCCAGCAGTTTATCGGTCAGCACTGAAGCTTTCTTT. Amino acid sequence: CASSLSVSTEAFF.

V and J are TRBV3-1 and TRBJ2-7; TRBD1 matches 11 bases. After removal of 4 bases from V and 9 bases from J, the junction contained 8 bases not matched to a gene. The CDR3 length is 14 residues. In germline, CDR1 is LGHDT, CDR2 YNNKEL (reference sequence). DNA of the CDR3: TGTGCCAGCAGCCCTTCGGGACAGGGGGGCTTGCAGTACTTC. It encodes CASSPSGQGGLQYF.

V is TRBV12-3 or TRBV12-4 and J is TRBJ2-2; D is perhaps TRBD2 (6 bases). CDR3 length equals 13 residues. Deletions cut 5 bases from V and 13 bases from J, with 17 bases between. CDR3 amino acids: CASSLGLEGRLFF. The CDR3 coding sequence is TGTGCCAGCAGTCTAGGACTGGAGGGGCGGCTGTTTTTT.

V is TRBV6-1 and J is TRBJ1-2, with D possibly matching TRBD1 (6 bases). V gave up 6 bases and J gave up 4 bases, with 21 bases separating them. CDR1 is MNHNS and CDR2 is SASEGT in the germline V gene. This CDR3 region has 16 residues. The CDR3 reads CASRTTGTGAGYGYTF. The DNA for the CDR3 is TGTGCCAGCAGAACGACCGGGACGGGGGCCGGCTATGGCTACACCTTC.

The chain employs TRBV30 and TRBJ2-7; perhaps TRBD2 as D (5 bases). V dropped 1 base and J dropped 3 bases, with 10 bases sitting between them. The length of the CDR3 is 13 residues. Germline V gives CDR1 GTSNPN, CDR2 SVGIG (reference sequence). The CDR3 is CAWSGGDGYEQYF. The CDR3, as DNA: TGTGCCTGGAGTGGGGGAGACGGCTACGAGCAGTACTTC.

This clonotype was counted once. The genes are TRBV7-9 and TRBJ1-2; 7 bases agree with TRBD1. V shed 4 bases, J shed 8 bases, and the junction held 7 bases outside the gene matches. Germline CDR1 is SEHNR and CDR2 is FQNEAQ (reference sequence). The CDR3 runs to 13 residues. CDR3 loop: CASSYGTDGGYTF. CDR3 in DNA: TGTGCCAGCAGCTACGGGACAGACGGAGGCTACACCTTC.

This clonotype showed up just once. This chain connects TRBV12-3 or TRBV12-4 to TRBJ2-1, with TRBD2 matching over 8 bases. J gave up 7 bases and V 6 bases, and 11 bases lay outside the gene matches. There are 15 residues in the CDR3. CDR3 in amino acids: CASSLAGRRWNEQFF. Here the CDR3 DNA reads TGTGCCAGCAGCCTAGCGGGCAGGCGATGGAATGAGCAGTTCTTC.

This clonotype has only one observation. V gene TRBV10-2 combines with J gene TRBJ2-1; D is ambiguous. Trimming left V 4 bases short and J 1 base short, with 11 bases between. The CDR3 loop spans 15 amino acids. Germline assignment: CDR1 WSHSY and CDR2 SAAADI. This chain's CDR3 is CASSVALGSYNEQFF. The CDR3 DNA reads TGCGCCAGCAGTGTAGCTTTAGGGTCCTACAATGAGCAGTTCTTC.

The gene calls are TRBV3-1 and TRBJ2-1, with 12 bases fitting TRBD2. Per germline, CDR1 LGHDT and CDR2 YNNKEL (reference sequence). J lost 8 bases, V lost 4 bases, and 3 bases had no gene match. The CDR3 length is 14 residues. This CDR3 is CASSLLAGGDEQFF. As DNA, the CDR3 is TGTGCCAGCAGCCTACTAGCGGGAGGCGATGAGCAGTTCTTC.